This T cell receptor beta chain derives from a study of T cells after yellow fever vaccination. Overall study results and limits: The booster saw the reappearance of most primary-vaccination clones (approximately 97% CD4, around 88% CD8).

MiXCR was run by TCRdb on the 5' RACE reads, yielding one entry per CDR3 protein. The sample lists approximately 26,000 distinct CDR3 sequences, around 4.3% occurring once. This clonotype was seen repeatedly, ten times or more. The CDR3 is 13 residues long. V dropped 8 bases and J dropped 2 bases, with 12 bases sitting between them. The germline CDR1 and CDR2 sequences are SQVTM and ANQGSEA. The sequencing used PBMCs, either bulk or a sorted T-cell subset (CD4+, CD8+, memory, or dextramer-sorted; not recorded which), collected on the day of the yellow fever booster vaccination. The sequence was obtained from a young man who received the YFV17D yellow fever vaccine. The chain combines TRBV29-1 with TRBJ2-2; the D gene could be TRBD1 or TRBD2 (6 bases each). DNA for the CDR3: TGCAGCATTGGGGGGCCCAACACCGGGGAGCTGTTTTTT. It yields the protein CSIGGPNTGELFF.